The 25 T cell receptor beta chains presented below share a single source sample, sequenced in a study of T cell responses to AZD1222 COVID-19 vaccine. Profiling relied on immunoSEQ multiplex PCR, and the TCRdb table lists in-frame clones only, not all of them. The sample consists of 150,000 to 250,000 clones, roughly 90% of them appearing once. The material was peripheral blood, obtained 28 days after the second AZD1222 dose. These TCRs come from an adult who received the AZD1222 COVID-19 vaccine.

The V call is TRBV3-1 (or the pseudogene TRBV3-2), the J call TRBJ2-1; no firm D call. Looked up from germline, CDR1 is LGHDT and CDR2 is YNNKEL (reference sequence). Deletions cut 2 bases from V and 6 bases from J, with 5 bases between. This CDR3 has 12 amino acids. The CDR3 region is CASSQFSNEQFF. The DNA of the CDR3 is TGTGCCAGCAGCCAATTCTCCAATGAGCAGTTCTTC.

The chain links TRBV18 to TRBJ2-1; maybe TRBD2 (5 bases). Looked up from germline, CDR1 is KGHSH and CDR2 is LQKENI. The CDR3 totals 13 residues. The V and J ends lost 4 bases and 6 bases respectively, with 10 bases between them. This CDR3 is CASSHGLSNEQFF. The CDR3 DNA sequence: TGTGCCAGCTCACACGGACTGTCCAATGAGCAGTTCTTC.

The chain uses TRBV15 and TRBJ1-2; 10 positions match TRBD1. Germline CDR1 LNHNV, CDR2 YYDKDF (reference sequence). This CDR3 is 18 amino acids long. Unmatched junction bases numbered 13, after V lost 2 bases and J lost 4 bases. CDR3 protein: CATSRSKSSGQGLYGYTF. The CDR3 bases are TGTGCCACCAGCAGATCCAAATCTTCGGGACAGGGGCTCTATGGCTACACCTTC.

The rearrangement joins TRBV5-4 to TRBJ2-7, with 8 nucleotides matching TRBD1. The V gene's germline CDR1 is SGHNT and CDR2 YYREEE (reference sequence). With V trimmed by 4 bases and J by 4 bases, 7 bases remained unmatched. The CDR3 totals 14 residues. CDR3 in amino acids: CASSTGRDRYEQYF. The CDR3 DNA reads TGTGCCAGCAGCACGGGCCGGGACAGGTACGAGCAGTACTTC. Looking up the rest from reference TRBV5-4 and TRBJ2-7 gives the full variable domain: ETGVTQSPTHLIKTRGQQVTLRCSSQSGHNTVSWYQQALGQGPQFIFQYYREEENGRGNFPPRFSGLQFPNYSSELNVNALELDDSALYLCASSTGRDRYEQYFGPGTRLTVT.

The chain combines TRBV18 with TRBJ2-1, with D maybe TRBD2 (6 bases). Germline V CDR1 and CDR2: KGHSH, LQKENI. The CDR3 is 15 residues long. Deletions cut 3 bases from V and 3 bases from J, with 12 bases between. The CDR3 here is CASSPTLGGYNEQFF. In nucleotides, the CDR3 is TGTGCCAGCTCACCGACCCTCGGGGGCTACAATGAGCAGTTCTTC.

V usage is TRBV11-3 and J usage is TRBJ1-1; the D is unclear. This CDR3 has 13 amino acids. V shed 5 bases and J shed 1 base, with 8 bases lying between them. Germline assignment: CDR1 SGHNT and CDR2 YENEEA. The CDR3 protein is CASSASGNTEAFF. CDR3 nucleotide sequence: TGTGCCAGCAGCGCCTCGGGGAACACTGAAGCTTTCTTT. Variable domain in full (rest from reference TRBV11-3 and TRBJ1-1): EAGVVQSPRYKIIEKKQPVAFWCNPISGHNTLYWYLQNLGQGPELLIRYENEEAVDDSQLPKDRFSAERLKGVDSTLKIQPAELGDSAVYLCASSASGNTEAFFGQGTRLTVV.

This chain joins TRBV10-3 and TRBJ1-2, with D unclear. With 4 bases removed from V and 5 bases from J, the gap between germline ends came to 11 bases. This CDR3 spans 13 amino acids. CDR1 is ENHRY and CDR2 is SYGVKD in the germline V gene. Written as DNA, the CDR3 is TGTGCCATCAGTGGTGATGTGGGTTATGGCTACACCTTC. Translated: CAISGDVGYGYTF.

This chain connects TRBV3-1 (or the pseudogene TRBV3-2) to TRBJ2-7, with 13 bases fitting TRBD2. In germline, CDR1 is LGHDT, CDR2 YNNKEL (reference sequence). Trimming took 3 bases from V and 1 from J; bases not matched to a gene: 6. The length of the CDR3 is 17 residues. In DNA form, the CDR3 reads TGTGCCAGCAGCCACCGGACTAGCGGGAGCGCATCCTACGAGCAGTACTTC. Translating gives CASSHRTSGSASYEQYF.

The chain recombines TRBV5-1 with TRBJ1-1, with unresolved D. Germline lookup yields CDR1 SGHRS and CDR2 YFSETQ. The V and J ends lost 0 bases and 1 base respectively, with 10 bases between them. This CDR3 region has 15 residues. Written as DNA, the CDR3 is TGCGCCAGCAGCTTGGGCCAGGCTGGGAACACTGAAGCTTTCTTT. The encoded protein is CASSLGQAGNTEAFF.

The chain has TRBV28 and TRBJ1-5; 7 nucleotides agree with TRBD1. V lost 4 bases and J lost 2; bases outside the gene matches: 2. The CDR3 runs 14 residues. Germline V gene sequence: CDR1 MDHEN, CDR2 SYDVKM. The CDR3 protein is CASSYRGGNQPQHF. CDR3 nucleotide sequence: TGTGCCAGCAGTTACAGGGGTGGCAATCAGCCCCAGCATTTT.

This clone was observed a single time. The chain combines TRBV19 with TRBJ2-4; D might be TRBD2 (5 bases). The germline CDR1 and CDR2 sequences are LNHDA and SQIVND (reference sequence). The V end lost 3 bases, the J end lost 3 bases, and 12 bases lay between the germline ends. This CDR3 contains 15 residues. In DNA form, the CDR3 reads TGTGCCAGTAGTATTGTCGGGATGGGCAAAAACATTCAGTACTTC. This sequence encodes CASSIVGMGKNIQYF.

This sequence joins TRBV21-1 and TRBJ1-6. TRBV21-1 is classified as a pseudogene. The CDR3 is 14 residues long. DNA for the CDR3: TGTGCCAGCAACAGGAATCGAGGGTCCGAGTCCCTCCACTTT. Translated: CASNRNRGSESLHF.

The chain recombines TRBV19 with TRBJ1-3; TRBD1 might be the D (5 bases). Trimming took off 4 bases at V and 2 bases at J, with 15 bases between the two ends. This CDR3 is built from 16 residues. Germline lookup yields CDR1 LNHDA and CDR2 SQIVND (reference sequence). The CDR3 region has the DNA TGTGCCAGTAGTAGAACAGGACTTGGGACTGGAAACACCATATATTTT. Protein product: CASSRTGLGTGNTIYF. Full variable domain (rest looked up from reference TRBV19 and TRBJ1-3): DGGITQSPKYLFRKEGQNVTLSCEQNLNHDAMYWYRQDPGQGLRLIYYSQIVNDFQKGDIAEGYSVSREKKESFPLTVTSAQKNPTAFYLCASSRTGLGTGNTIYFGEGSWLTVV.

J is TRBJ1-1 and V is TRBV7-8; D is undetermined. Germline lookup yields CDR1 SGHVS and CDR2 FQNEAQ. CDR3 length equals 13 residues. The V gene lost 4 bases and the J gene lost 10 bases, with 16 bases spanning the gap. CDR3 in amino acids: CASSSGPATGAFF. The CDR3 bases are TGTGCCAGCAGCTCCGGCCCCGCGACGGGAGCTTTCTTT. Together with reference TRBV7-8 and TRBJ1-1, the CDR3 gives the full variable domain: GAGVSQSPRYKVAKRGQDVALRCDPISGHVSLFWYQQALGQGPEFLTYFQNEAQLDKSGLPSDRFFAERPEGSVSTLKIQRTQQEDSAVYLCASSSGPATGAFFGQGTRLTVV.

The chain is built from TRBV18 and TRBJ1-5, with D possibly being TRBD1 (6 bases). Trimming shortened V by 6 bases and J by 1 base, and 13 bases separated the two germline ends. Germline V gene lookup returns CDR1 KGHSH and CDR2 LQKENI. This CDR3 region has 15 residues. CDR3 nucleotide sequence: TGTGCCAGCTCCCTCAATCAGGGGAGCAATCAGCCCCAGCATTTT. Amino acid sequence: CASSLNQGSNQPQHF.

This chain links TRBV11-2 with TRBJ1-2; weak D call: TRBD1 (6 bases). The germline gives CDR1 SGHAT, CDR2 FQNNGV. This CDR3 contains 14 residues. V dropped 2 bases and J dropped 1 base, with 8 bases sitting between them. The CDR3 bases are TGTGCCAGCAGCTTAAACAGGGTTAACTATGGCTACACCTTC. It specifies CASSLNRVNYGYTF.

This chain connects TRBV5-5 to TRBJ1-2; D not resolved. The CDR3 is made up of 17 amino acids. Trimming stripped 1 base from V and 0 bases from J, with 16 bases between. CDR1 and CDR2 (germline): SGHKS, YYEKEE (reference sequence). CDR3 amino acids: CASSLLVASTSNYGYTF. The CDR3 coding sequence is TGTGCCAGCAGCTTGTTGGTGGCTAGTACATCTAACTATGGCTACACCTTC.

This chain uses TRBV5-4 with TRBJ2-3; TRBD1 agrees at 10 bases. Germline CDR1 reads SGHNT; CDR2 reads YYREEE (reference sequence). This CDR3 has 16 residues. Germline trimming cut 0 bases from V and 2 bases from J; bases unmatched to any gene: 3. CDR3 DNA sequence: TGTGCCAGCAGCTTGGGGGACAGGGGATTCACAGATACGCAGTATTTT. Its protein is CASSLGDRGFTDTQYF.

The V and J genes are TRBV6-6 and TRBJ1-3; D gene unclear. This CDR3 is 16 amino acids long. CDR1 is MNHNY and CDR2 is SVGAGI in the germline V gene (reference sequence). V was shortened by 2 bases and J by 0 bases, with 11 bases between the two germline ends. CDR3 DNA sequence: TGTGCCAGCAGTTACCAGGCGGTCCTCTCTGGAAACACCATATATTTT. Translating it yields CASSYQAVLSGNTIYF.

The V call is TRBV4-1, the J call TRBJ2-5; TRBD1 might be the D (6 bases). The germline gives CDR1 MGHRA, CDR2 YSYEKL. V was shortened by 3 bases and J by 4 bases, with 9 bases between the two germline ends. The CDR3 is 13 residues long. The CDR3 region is CASSHQGRETQYF. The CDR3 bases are TGCGCCAGCAGCCATCAGGGGAGAGAGACCCAGTACTTC.

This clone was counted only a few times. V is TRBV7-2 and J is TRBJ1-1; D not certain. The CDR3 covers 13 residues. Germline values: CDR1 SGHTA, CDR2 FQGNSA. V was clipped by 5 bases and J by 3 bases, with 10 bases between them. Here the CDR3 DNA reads TGTGCCAGCAGCCCCTCCCGAGACACTGAAGCTTTCTTT. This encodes CASSPSRDTEAFF.

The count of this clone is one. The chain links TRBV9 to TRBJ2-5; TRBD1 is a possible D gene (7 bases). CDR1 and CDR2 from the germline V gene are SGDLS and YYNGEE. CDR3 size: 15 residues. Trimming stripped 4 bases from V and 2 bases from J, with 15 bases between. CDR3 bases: TGTGCCAGCAGCCCCCAGACAGGGAGGCAAGAGACCCAGTACTTC. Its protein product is CASSPQTGRQETQYF.

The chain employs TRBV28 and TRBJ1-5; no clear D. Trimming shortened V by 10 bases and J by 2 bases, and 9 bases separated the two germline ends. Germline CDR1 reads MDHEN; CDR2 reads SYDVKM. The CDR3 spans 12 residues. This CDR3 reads CATQERNQPQHF. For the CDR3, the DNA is TGTGCCACGCAGGAACGCAATCAGCCCCAGCATTTT. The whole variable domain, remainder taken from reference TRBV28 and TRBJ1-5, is DVKVTQSSRYLVKRTGEKVFLECVQDMDHENMFWYRQDPGLGLRLIYFSYDVKMKEKGDIPEGYSVSREKKERFSLILESASTNQTSMYLCATQERNQPQHFGDGTRLSIL.

The CDR3 DNA reads TGTGCCAGCAGTTTATCAGACCTGCGGGAAGAGCAGTACTTC. Its protein is CASSLSDLREEQYF. The J gene is TRBJ2-7, the V gene TRBV28; weak D call: TRBD2 (6 bases). Germline-derived CDR1 and CDR2 are MDHEN and SYDVKM. The CDR3 has 14 residues. V dropped 1 base and J dropped 7 bases, with 14 bases sitting between them.

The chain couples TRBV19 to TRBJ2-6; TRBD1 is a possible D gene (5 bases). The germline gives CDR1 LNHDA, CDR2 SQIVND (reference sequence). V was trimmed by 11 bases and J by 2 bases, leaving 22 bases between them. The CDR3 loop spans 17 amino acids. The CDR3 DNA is TGTGCCCCCGGCGCAGGGTCCGGTAGAGCTGGGGCCAACGTCCTGACTTTC. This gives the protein CAPGAGSGRAGANVLTF.